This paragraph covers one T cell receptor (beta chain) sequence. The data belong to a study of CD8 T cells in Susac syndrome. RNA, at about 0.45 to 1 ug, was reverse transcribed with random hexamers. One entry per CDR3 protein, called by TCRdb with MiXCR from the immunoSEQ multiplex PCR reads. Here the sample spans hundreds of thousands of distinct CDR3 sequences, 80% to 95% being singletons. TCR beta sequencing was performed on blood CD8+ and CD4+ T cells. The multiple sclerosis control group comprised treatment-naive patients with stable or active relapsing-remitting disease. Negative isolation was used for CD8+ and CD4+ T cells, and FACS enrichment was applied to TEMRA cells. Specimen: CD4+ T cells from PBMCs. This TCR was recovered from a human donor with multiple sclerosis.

Written as DNA, the CDR3 is TGCGCCAGCAGCCAAGAGGTAGCGACTAGCACAGATACGCAGTATTTT. This encodes CASSQEVATSTDTQYF. The chain joins TRBV4-1 to TRBJ2-3, with D tentatively TRBD2 (5 bases). CDR3 length: 16 residues. The V end lost 0 bases, the J end lost 0 bases, and 10 bases lay between the germline ends. Germline V gives CDR1 MGHRA, CDR2 YSYEKL.